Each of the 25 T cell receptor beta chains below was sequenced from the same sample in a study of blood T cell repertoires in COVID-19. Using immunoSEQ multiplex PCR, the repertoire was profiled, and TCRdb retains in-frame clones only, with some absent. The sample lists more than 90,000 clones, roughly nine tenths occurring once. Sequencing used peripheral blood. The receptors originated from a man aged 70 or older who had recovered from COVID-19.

The CDR3 sequence is CASSGLAGRETQYF. The CDR3 DNA reads TGTGCCAGCAGCGGACTAGCGGGACGGGAGACCCAGTACTTC. The chain combines TRBV2 with TRBJ2-5; 12 bases are a match to TRBD2. Germline CDR1 SNHLY, CDR2 FYNNEI. The V gene end was trimmed by 6 bases and the J gene end by 5 bases; junction bases not matched to a gene: 4. The CDR3 runs 14 residues.

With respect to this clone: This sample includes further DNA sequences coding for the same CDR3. CDR3 amino acids: CASSVGPGSYEQYF. CDR3 DNA: TGTGCCAGCAGCGTAGGTCCGGGCTCCTACGAGCAGTACTTC. J is TRBJ2-7 and V is TRBV9; D call uncertain. V was cut by 0 bases and J by 0 bases, with 7 bases left in between. The CDR3 is 14 residues long. CDR1 is SGDLS and CDR2 is YYNGEE in the germline V gene.

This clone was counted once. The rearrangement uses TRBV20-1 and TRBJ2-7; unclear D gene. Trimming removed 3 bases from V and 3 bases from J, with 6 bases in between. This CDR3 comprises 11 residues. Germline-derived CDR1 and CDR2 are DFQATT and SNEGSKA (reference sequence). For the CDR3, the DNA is TGCAGTGCTAGTGAGTACTACGAGCAGTACTTC. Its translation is CSASEYYEQYF.

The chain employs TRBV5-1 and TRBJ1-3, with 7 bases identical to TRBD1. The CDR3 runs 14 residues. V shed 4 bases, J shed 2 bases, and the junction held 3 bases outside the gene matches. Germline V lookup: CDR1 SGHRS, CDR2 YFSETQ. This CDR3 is CASSLTGTGNTIYF. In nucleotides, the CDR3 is TGCGCCAGCAGCCTGACAGGGACTGGAAACACCATATATTTT.

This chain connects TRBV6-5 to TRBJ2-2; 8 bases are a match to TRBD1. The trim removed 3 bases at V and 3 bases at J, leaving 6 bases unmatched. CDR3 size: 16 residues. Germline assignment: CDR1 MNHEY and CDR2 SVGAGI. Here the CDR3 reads CASSYSGQEHTGELFF. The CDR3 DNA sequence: TGTGCCAGCAGTTATTCGGGACAGGAACACACCGGGGAGCTGTTTTTT.

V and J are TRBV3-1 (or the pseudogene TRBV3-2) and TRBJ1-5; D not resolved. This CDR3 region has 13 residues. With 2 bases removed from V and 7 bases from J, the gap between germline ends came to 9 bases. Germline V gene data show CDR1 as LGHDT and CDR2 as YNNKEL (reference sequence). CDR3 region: CASSQFEGQPQHF. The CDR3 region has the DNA TGTGCCAGCAGCCAATTTGAGGGACAGCCCCAGCATTTT.

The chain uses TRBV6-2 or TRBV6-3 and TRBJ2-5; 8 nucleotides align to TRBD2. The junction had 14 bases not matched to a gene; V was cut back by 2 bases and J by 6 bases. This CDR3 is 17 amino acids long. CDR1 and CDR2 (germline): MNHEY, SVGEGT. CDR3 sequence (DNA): TGTGCCAGCAGTTACCGGCGACTAGCGAGGGGGGAAAAGACCCAGTACTTC. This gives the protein CASSYRRLARGEKTQYF.

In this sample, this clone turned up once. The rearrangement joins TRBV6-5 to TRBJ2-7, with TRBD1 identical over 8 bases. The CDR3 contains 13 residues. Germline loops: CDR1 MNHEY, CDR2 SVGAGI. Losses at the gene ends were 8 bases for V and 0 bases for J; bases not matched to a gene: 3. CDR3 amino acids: CASGTGFSYEQYF. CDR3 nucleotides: TGTGCCAGCGGGACAGGATTCTCCTACGAGCAGTACTTC.

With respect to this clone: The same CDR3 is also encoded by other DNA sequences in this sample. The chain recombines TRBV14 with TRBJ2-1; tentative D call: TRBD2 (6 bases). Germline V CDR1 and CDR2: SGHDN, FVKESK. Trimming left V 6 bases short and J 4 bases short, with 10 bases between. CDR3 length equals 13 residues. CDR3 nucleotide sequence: TGTGCCAGCAGTCTCGGGACTTACAATGAGCAGTTCTTC. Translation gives CASSLGTYNEQFF.

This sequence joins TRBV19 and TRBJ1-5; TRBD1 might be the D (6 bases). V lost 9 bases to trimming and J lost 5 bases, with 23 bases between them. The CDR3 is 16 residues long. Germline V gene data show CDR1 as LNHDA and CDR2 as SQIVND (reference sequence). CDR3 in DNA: TGTGCCAGCAAACCCAGGGGCGTACGACGGGATCAGCCCCAGCATTTT. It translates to CASKPRGVRRDQPQHF.

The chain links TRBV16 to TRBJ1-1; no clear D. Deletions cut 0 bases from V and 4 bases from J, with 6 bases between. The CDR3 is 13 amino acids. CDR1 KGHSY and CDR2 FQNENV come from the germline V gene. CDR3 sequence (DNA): TGTGCCAGCAGCCAATCGTATAGCACTGAAGCTTTCTTT. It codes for CASSQSYSTEAFF.

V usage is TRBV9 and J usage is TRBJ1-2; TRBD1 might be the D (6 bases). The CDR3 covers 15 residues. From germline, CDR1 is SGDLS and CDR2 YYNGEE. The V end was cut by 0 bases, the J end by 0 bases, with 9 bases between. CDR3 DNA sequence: TGTGCCAGCAGCGTAGATCAGGGGACTAACTATGGCTACACCTTC. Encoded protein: CASSVDQGTNYGYTF.

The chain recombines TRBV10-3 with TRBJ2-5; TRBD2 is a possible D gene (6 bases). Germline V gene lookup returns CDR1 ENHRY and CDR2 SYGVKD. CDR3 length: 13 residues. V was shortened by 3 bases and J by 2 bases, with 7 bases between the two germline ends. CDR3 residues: CAISDGGQETQYF. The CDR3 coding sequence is TGTGCCATCAGTGACGGGGGACAAGAGACCCAGTACTTC.

The CDR3 DNA follows: TGTGCCAGCAGCCCTTTCGGGTTAGCCCCCTACGAGCAGTACTTC. As protein: CASSPFGLAPYEQYF. This chain links TRBV7-3 with TRBJ2-7; D is unclear. Per germline, CDR1 SGHTA and CDR2 FQGTGA. The CDR3 has 15 residues. V was pared by 5 bases and J by 2 bases, with 16 bases between. Complete variable domain (other parts from reference TRBV7-3 and TRBJ2-7): GAGVSQTPSNKVTEKGKYVELRCDPISGHTALYWYRQSLGQGPEFLIYFQGTGAADDSGLPNDRFFAVRPEGSVSTLKIQRTERGDSAVYLCASSPFGLAPYEQYFGPGTRLTVT.

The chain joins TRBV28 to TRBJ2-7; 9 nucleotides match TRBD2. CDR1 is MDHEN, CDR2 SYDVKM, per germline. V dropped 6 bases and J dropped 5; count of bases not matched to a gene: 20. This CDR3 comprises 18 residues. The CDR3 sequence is CASSPDADASGNIDEQYF. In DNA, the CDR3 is TGTGCCAGCAGCCCCGATGCTGACGCTAGCGGGAATATCGACGAGCAGTACTTC.

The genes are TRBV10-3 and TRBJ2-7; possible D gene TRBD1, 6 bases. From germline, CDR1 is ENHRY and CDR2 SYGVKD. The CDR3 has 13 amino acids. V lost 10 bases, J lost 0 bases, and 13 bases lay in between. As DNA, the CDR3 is TGTGCCACGGCGGACAGAAACTCCTACGAGCAGTACTTC. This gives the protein CATADRNSYEQYF.

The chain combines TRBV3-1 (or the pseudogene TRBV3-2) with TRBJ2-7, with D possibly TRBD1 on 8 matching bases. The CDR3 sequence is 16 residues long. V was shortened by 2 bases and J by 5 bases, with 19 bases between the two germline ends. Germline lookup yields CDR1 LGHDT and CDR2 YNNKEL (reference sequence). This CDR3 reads CASSQPDREGRNEQYF. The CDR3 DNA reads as TGTGCCAGCAGCCAACCGGACAGGGAGGGTAGAAACGAGCAGTACTTC.

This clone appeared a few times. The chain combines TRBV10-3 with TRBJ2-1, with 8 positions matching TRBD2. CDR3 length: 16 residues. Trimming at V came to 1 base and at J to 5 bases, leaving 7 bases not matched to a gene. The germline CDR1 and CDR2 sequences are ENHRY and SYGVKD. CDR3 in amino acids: CAISELVGRANNEQFF. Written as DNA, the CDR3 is TGTGCCATCAGTGAGTTAGTCGGGAGGGCCAACAATGAGCAGTTCTTC.

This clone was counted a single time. This chain's CDR3 is CASSLPRYFEQYF. DNA for the CDR3: TGCGCCAGCAGTCTTCCTAGGTATTTCGAGCAGTACTTC. The rearrangement uses TRBV5-1 and TRBJ2-7; D gene ambiguous. Looked up from germline, CDR1 is SGHRS and CDR2 is YFSETQ. Trimming left V 5 bases short and J 6 bases short, with 15 bases between. CDR3 length: 13 residues.

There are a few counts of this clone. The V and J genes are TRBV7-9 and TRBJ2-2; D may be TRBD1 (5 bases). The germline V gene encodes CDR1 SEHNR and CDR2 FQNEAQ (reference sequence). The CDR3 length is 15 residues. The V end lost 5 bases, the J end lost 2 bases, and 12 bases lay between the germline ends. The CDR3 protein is CASSLNRINTGELFF. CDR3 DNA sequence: TGTGCCAGCAGCCTGAACAGGATCAACACCGGGGAGCTGTTTTTT.

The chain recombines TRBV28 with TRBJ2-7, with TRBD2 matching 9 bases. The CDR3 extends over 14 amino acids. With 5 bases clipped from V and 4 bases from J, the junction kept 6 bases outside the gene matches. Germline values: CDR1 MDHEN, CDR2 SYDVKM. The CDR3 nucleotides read TGTGCCAGCAGTACGACTAGCGGTTCTTACGAGCAGTACTTC. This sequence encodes CASSTTSGSYEQYF.

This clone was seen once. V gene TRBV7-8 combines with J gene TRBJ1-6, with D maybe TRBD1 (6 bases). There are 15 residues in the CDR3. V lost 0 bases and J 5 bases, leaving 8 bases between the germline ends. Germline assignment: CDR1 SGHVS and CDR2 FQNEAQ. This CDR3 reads CASSLAGANNSPLHF. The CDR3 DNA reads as TGTGCCAGCAGCTTAGCGGGGGCGAATAATTCACCCCTCCACTTT.

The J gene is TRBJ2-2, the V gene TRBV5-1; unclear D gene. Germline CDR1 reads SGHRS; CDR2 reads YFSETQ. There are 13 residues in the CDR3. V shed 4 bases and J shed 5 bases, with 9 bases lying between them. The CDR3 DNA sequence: TGCGCCAGCAGCCCCCCCGGGACCGGGGAGCTGTTTTTT. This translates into CASSPPGTGELFF.

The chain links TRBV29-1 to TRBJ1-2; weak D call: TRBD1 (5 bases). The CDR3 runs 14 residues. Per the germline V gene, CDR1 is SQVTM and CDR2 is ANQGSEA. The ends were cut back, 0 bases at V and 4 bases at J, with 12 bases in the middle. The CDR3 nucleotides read TGCAGCGTTGAAGACTTCCAGGGTAGCTATGGCTACACCTTC. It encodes CSVEDFQGSYGYTF.

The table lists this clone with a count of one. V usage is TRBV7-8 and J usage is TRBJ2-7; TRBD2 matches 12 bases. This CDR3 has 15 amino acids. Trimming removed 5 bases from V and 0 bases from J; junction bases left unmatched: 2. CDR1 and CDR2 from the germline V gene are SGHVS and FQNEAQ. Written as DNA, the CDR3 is TGTGCCAGCAGCCAGACTAGCGGGAGCTCCTACGAGCAGTACTTC. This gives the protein CASSQTSGSSYEQYF.